One sample yielded the 30 T cell receptor beta chains listed below, sequenced in a study of blood T cell repertoires in COVID-19. Generated by immunoSEQ multiplex PCR, the TCRdb table keeps only in-frame clones and is missing some. The table has fewer than 700,000 clones, roughly nine tenths seen once. Sequencing was performed on peripheral blood. The receptors come from a woman aged 45-59 years with COVID-19, enrolled during active disease.

This chain links TRBV2 with TRBJ1-6; D perhaps matches TRBD1 (5 bases). Germline values: CDR1 SNHLY, CDR2 FYNNEI. The CDR3 is 13 residues long. V lost 7 bases and J lost 7, with 11 bases in between. As DNA, the CDR3 is TGTGCCAGCACGGGGGGTGGCAATTCACCCCTCCACTTT. Translated: CASTGGGNSPLHF.

The V call is TRBV28, the J call TRBJ2-1; TRBD1 is a possible D gene (6 bases). Germline CDR1 is MDHEN and CDR2 is SYDVKM. The CDR3 is 14 residues long. V lost 5 bases to trimming and J lost 1 base, with 9 bases between them. CDR3 region: CASSIDRSYNEQFF. The CDR3 nucleotides read TGTGCCAGCAGTATCGACAGGTCCTACAATGAGCAGTTCTTC. The full variable domain, in which reference TRBV28 and TRBJ2-1 provide the parts outside the CDR3, is DVKVTQSSRYLVKRTGEKVFLECVQDMDHENMFWYRQDPGLGLRLIYFSYDVKMKEKGDIPEGYSVSREKKERFSLILESASTNQTSMYLCASSIDRSYNEQFFGPGTRLTVL.

V usage is TRBV5-4 and J usage is TRBJ2-3; 9 nucleotides match TRBD1. The V gene's germline CDR1 is SGHNT and CDR2 YYREEE (reference sequence). This CDR3 is 15 amino acids long. V lost 3 bases to trimming and J lost 5 bases; unmatched junction nucleotides: 7. The CDR3 here is CASSSTGGGRDTQYF. CDR3 nucleotides: TGTGCCAGCAGCTCAACAGGGGGCGGAAGAGATACGCAGTATTTT.

V usage is TRBV6-6 and J usage is TRBJ1-2; 7 nucleotides match TRBD1. V gave up 4 bases and J gave up 2 bases; unmatched junction bases: 4. The CDR3 contains 14 residues. The germline V gene has CDR1 MNHNY and CDR2 SVGAGI (reference sequence). The CDR3 region has the DNA TGTGCCAGCAGTTCCTCACAGGGGAACTATGGCTACACCTTC. It yields the protein CASSSSQGNYGYTF.

This chain links TRBV4-2 with TRBJ2-7, with 12 bases fitting TRBD2. The J segment lost 5 bases and the V segment lost 4 bases, leaving 9 bases of the junction unmatched. The CDR3 loop spans 16 amino acids. Looked up from germline, CDR1 is LGHNA and CDR2 is YNFKEQ. The DNA for the CDR3 is TGTGCCAGCAGCCCCTCGTGGACTAGCGGGGACCACGAGCAGTACTTC. The encoded protein is CASSPSWTSGDHEQYF.

V gene TRBV5-5 combines with J gene TRBJ2-1, with D tentatively TRBD1 (5 bases). The CDR3 contains 13 residues. CDR1 is SGHKS and CDR2 is YYEKEE in the germline V gene (reference sequence). Deletions cut 5 bases from V and 5 bases from J, with 11 bases between. The CDR3 is CASSKDRNNEQFF. The CDR3 coding sequence is TGTGCCAGCAGTAAAGACAGAAACAATGAGCAGTTCTTC.

The J gene is TRBJ2-3, the V gene TRBV19; 8 nucleotides line up with TRBD2. Germline trimming cut 8 bases from V and 5 bases from J; bases unmatched to any gene: 15. Germline CDR1 LNHDA, CDR2 SQIVND (reference sequence). The CDR3 has 16 residues. The DNA of the CDR3 is TGTGCCAGTCACCCAGTGGACGGGGGGGCCAGAGATACGCAGTATTTT. Its translation is CASHPVDGGARDTQYF.

The gene calls are TRBV9 and TRBJ2-3; D remains ambiguous. The V and J ends lost 2 bases and 0 bases respectively, with 10 bases between them. The CDR3 length is 15 residues. The germline gives CDR1 SGDLS, CDR2 YYNGEE. The CDR3 nucleotides read TGTGCCAGCAGCGTTGGAGAAACTAGCACAGATACGCAGTATTTT. It yields the protein CASSVGETSTDTQYF.

The J gene is TRBJ1-1, the V gene TRBV9; 11 bases are a match to TRBD1. Germline V gene sequence: CDR1 SGDLS, CDR2 YYNGEE. The V gene end was trimmed by 3 bases and the J gene end by 5 bases; junction bases not matched to a gene: 9. This CDR3 is built from 16 residues. The CDR3 coding sequence is TGTGCCAGCAGCGCGGGAGGGGACAGGGGGAGTACTGAAGCTTTCTTT. It codes for CASSAGGDRGSTEAFF. Drawing the rest from reference TRBV9 and TRBJ1-1, the complete variable domain is DSGVTQTPKHLITATGQRVTLRCSPRSGDLSVYWYQQSLDQGLQFLIQYYNGEERAKGNILERFSAQQFPDLHSELNLSSLELGDSALYFCASSAGGDRGSTEAFFGQGTRLTVV.

In regard to this clone: Sequence at one end of the junction differs from germline and may be a read error. This chain connects TRBV18 to TRBJ1-1; D ambiguous. Germline CDR1 and CDR2: KGHSH and LQKENI. The CDR3 is 14 residues long. The CDR3 DNA is TGTGCCAGCTTAGAGGGAAGGATGAACGCTGAAGCTTTCTTT. Protein product: CASLEGRMNAEAFF.

The rearrangement links TRBV2 to TRBJ2-7; D not resolved. There are 12 residues in the CDR3. Trimming left V 6 bases short and J 6 bases short, with 12 bases between. Germline CDR1 and CDR2: SNHLY and FYNNEI. The CDR3 DNA reads as TGTGCCAGCAGCGGGTCCCCTTTCGAGCAGTACTTC. Its translation: CASSGSPFEQYF.

V usage is TRBV19 and J usage is TRBJ2-2; no firm D call. The CDR3 consists of 15 residues. The germline gives CDR1 LNHDA, CDR2 SQIVND (reference sequence). Trimming stripped 6 bases from V and 0 bases from J, with 11 bases between. The CDR3 DNA is TGTGCCAGTAGCTTCCCGTTAGCGAACACCGGGGAGCTGTTTTTT. It encodes CASSFPLANTGELFF.

The chain is built from TRBV28 and TRBJ1-1; 7 positions match TRBD1. The junction had 2 bases not matched to a gene; V was cut back by 6 bases and J by 4 bases. The CDR3 consists of 12 residues. The germline V gene encodes CDR1 MDHEN and CDR2 SYDVKM. The CDR3 DNA is TGTGCCAGCAGAGGGACAGCCACTGAAGCTTTCTTT. Protein sequence: CASRGTATEAFF.

This clone has only one observation. V usage is TRBV3-1 (or the pseudogene TRBV3-2) and J usage is TRBJ1-1; D may be TRBD1 (5 bases). V was cut by 4 bases and J by 6 bases, with 12 bases left in between. CDR3 length: 13 amino acids. Germline V CDR1 and CDR2: LGHDT, YNNKEL (reference sequence). The CDR3: CASSLDRGAEAFF. CDR3 sequence (DNA): TGTGCCAGCAGCCTGGATCGGGGGGCTGAAGCTTTCTTT.

V and J are TRBV25-1 and TRBJ2-3, with TRBD2 as a possible D gene (7 bases). This CDR3 spans 14 amino acids. Germline V gives CDR1 MGHDK, CDR2 SYGVNS. The CDR3 bases are TGTGCAGGGAGGGCAGGGGTTAGCACAGATACGCAGTATTTT. Its protein is CAGRAGVSTDTQYF.

The chain employs TRBV28 and TRBJ1-4, with D uncertain. The CDR3 runs to 12 residues. With 10 bases removed from V and 12 bases from J, the gap between germline ends came to 18 bases. CDR1 is MDHEN, CDR2 SYDVKM, per germline. Here the CDR3 reads CANLIPWGELFF. CDR3 bases: TGTGCCAACCTTATACCATGGGGAGAACTGTTTTTT.

The CDR3 spells CASTRVGGDEAFF. The CDR3 nucleotides read TGTGCCAGCACCAGGGTGGGTGGCGATGAAGCTTTCTTT. The V call is TRBV12-3 or TRBV12-4, the J call TRBJ1-1, with D maybe TRBD1 (5 bases). V lost 7 bases, J lost 7 bases, and 16 bases lay in between. The CDR3 runs to 13 residues.

This chain joins TRBV27 and TRBJ1-6; D uncertain. Trimming cost V 3 bases and J 8 bases, with 8 bases left between them. Germline loops: CDR1 MNHEY, CDR2 SMNVEV (reference sequence). The CDR3 has 13 residues. CDR3 protein: CASSFHGYSPLHF. DNA of the CDR3: TGTGCCAGCAGTTTTCACGGGTATTCACCCCTCCACTTT.

The rearrangement uses TRBV12-3 or TRBV12-4 and TRBJ1-1; D gene unclear. With 6 bases removed from V and 2 bases from J, the gap between germline ends came to 4 bases. The CDR3 spans 11 residues. The CDR3 here is CASRSNTEAFF. CDR3 bases: TGTGCCAGCAGATCTAACACTGAAGCTTTCTTT.

This clone has just one count. V is TRBV7-2 and J is TRBJ2-1, with 7 bases identical to TRBD2. This CDR3 region has 15 residues. Germline V CDR1 and CDR2: SGHTA, FQGNSA. The junction had 2 bases not matched to a gene; V was cut back by 1 base and J by 2 bases. The CDR3 is CASSLDGGTYNEQFF. CDR3 sequence (DNA): TGTGCCAGCAGCTTAGACGGGGGGACCTACAATGAGCAGTTCTTC.

The gene calls are TRBV7-2 and TRBJ1-3; 10 nucleotides align to TRBD1. The V gene's germline CDR1 is SGHTA and CDR2 FQGNSA. Trimming at V came to 3 bases and at J to 0 bases, leaving 5 bases not matched to a gene. The length of the CDR3 is 17 residues. The CDR3 loop reads CASSFRTGGYSGNTIYF. DNA of the CDR3: TGTGCCAGCAGCTTTCGGACAGGGGGTTACTCTGGAAACACCATATATTTT.

The V call is TRBV5-1, the J call TRBJ2-1, with no clear D. V was shortened by 3 bases and J by 0 bases, with 10 bases between the two germline ends. The CDR3 runs to 15 residues. Germline V lookup: CDR1 SGHRS, CDR2 YFSETQ. DNA for the CDR3: TGCGCCAGCAGCTATAGACAAGGCTCCTACAATGAGCAGTTCTTC. It translates to CASSYRQGSYNEQFF.

The rearrangement joins TRBV7-8 to TRBJ2-7, with a possible D match to TRBD1 (6 bases). The V end was cut by 3 bases, the J end by 7 bases, with 13 bases between. This CDR3 has 13 residues. Per the germline V gene, CDR1 is SGHVS and CDR2 is FQNEAQ. CDR3 residues: CASSLGVGTEQYF. The DNA for the CDR3 is TGTGCCAGCAGCTTGGGGGTTGGGACAGAGCAGTACTTC.

There are a few counts of this clone. The chain employs TRBV14 and TRBJ1-6, with TRBD1 matching 8 bases. The CDR3 is 15 residues long. The germline V gene has CDR1 SGHDN and CDR2 FVKESK. V lost 4 bases and J lost 7; bases outside the gene matches: 6. In DNA, the CDR3 is TGTGCCAGCAGCCCGAGGGGACAGGTGAATTCACCCCTCCACTTT. This gives the protein CASSPRGQVNSPLHF.

The chain couples TRBV5-4 to TRBJ2-2; D possibly corresponds to TRBD1 (7 bases). The CDR3 runs to 16 residues. Germline loops: CDR1 SGHNT, CDR2 YYREEE (reference sequence). V dropped 4 bases and J dropped 4 bases, with 17 bases sitting between them. DNA for the CDR3: TGTGCCAGCAGCCCAAAAACAGGGGAGGTCACCGGGGAGCTGTTTTTT. Translating it yields CASSPKTGEVTGELFF.

The chain uses TRBV10-3 and TRBJ1-2; 8 nucleotides agree with TRBD1. This CDR3 region has 14 residues. Germline CDR1 and CDR2: ENHRY and SYGVKD. The trim removed 6 bases at V and 0 bases at J, leaving 3 bases unmatched. DNA for the CDR3: TGTGCCATCAGGCAGGGGGCCCCTAACTATGGCTACACCTTC. This gives the protein CAIRQGAPNYGYTF.

The chain employs TRBV12-3 or TRBV12-4 and TRBJ1-5; no reliable D call. V was pared by 6 bases and J by 10 bases, with 16 bases between. The CDR3 runs to 13 residues. The CDR3 DNA is TGTGCCAGCAGCCCGGGATCTCACAATCCCCAGCATTTT. Its protein is CASSPGSHNPQHF.

The CDR3 loop reads CASSSAGNTGELFF. CDR3 nucleotides: TGTGCCAGCAGTTCGGCGGGGAACACCGGGGAGCTGTTTTTT. This chain joins TRBV27 and TRBJ2-2; maybe TRBD2 (5 bases). This CDR3 has 14 amino acids. Trimming pared 4 bases from V and 1 base from J, leaving 7 bases between. Germline CDR1 and CDR2: MNHEY and SMNVEV (reference sequence).

Regarding this clone: Other nucleotide sequences in the sample specify the same CDR3. The rearrangement joins TRBV19 to TRBJ1-5; maybe TRBD1 (6 bases). The CDR3 runs to 13 residues. Trimming took 3 bases from V and 5 from J, leaving 8 bases between them. Germline V gene lookup returns CDR1 LNHDA and CDR2 SQIVND (reference sequence). CDR3 sequence: CASSIGTYQPQHF. DNA for the CDR3: TGTGCCAGTAGTATTGGGACATATCAGCCCCAGCATTTT.

The chain has TRBV4-1 and TRBJ2-3, with no clear D. The CDR3 sequence is 14 residues long. V lost 1 base to trimming and J lost 4 bases, with 9 bases between them. The germline gives CDR1 MGHRA, CDR2 YSYEKL. The CDR3 protein is CASSQARSADTQYF. The CDR3, as DNA: TGCGCCAGCAGCCAAGCCCGGAGCGCAGATACGCAGTATTTT.